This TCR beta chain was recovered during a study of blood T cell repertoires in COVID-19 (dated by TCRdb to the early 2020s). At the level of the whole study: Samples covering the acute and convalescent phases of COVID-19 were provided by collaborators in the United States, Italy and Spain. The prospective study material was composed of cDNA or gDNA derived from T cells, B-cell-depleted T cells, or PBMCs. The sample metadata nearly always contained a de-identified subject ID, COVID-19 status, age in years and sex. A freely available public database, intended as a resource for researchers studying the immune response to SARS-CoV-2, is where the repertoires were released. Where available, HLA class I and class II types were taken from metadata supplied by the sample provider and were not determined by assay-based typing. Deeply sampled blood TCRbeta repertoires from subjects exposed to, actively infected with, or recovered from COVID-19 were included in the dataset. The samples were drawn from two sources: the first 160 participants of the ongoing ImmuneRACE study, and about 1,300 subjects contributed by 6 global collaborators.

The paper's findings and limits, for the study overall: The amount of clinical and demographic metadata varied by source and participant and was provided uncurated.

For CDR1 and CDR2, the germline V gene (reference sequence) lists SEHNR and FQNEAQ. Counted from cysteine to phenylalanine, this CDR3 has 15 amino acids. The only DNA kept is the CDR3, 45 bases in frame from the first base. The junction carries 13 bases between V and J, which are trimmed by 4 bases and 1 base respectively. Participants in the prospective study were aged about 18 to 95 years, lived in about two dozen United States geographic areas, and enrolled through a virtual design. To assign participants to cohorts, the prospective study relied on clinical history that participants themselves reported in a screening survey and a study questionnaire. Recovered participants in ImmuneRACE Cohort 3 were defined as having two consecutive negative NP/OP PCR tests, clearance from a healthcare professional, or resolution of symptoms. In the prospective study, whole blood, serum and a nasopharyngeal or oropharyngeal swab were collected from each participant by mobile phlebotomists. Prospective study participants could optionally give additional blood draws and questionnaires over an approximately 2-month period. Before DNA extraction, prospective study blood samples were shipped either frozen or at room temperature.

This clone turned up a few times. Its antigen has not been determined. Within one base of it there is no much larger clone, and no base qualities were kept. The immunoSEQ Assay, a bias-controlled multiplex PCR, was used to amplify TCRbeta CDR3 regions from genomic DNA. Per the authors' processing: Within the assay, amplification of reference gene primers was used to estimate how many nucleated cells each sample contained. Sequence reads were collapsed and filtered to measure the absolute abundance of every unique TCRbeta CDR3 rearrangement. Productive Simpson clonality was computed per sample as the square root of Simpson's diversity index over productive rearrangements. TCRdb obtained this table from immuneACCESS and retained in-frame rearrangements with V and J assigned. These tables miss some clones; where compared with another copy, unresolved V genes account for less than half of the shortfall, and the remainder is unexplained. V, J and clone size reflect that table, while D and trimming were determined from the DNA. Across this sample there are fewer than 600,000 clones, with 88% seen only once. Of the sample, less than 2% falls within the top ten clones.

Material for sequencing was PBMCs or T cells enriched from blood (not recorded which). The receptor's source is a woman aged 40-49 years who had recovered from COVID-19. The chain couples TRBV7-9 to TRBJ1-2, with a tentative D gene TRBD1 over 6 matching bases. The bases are TGTGCCAGCAGCTCTCGACAGGACCGTAACTATGGCTACACCTTC. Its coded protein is CASSSRQDRNYGYTF.